This T cell receptor beta chain is drawn from a study of PD-1 blockade in mismatch repair-deficient tumors. The V gene lost 4 bases and the J gene lost 1 base, with 16 bases spanning the gap. The CDR3 contains 16 residues. Germline V CDR1 and CDR2: SGHAT, FQNNGV. Profiling relied on immunoSEQ multiplex PCR, and the TCRdb table lists in-frame clones only, not all of them. The sample includes more than 20,000 clones, approximately 84% of them seen just once. This chain connects TRBV11-2 to TRBJ1-1, with a tentative D call TRBD1 (6 bases). This sample comprised peripheral blood, obtained 2 weeks after starting pembrolizumab. This receptor was taken from an adult with mismatch repair-deficient cancer. CDR3 DNA: TGTGCCAGCAGCTCCCCCACCCAGGACAGGAACACTGAAGCTTTCTTT. Its translation: CASSSPTQDRNTEAFF.